What follows are 27 T cell receptor beta chains derived from one specimen sequenced in a study of blood T cells in healthy people across ages. Combining a sample-barcoded 5' primer with a J-beta primer mix, a second PCR ran for 7 to 11 cycles. One entry per CDR3 protein, called by TCRdb with MiXCR from the 5' RACE reads. The sample includes approximately 2,000,000 distinct CDR3 sequences, about 39% seen only once; the top ten take roughly 23%. The sequenced material came from blood. The receptors here all came from a human donor in good health.

This clonotype was found a few times. The chain joins TRBV9 to TRBJ2-1; D is possibly TRBD2 (5 bases). V was cut by 0 bases and J by 6 bases, with 16 bases left in between. The germline CDR1 and CDR2 sequences are SGDLS and YYNGEE. This CDR3 spans 16 amino acids. CDR3 residues: CASSVAPQRRSNEQFF. The CDR3, as DNA: TGTGCCAGCAGCGTAGCCCCCCAGCGGCGGAGCAATGAGCAGTTCTTC.

The chain carries TRBV11-3 and TRBJ1-1; D gene unclear. Deletions cut 7 bases from V and 0 bases from J, with 9 bases between. The CDR3 loop spans 13 amino acids. Per the germline V gene, CDR1 is SGHNT and CDR2 is YENEEA. CDR3 nucleotides: TGTGCCAGCACCGATCAGATGAACACTGAAGCTTTCTTT. Translating gives CASTDQMNTEAFF.

In its sample, this clonotype was seen a few times. The V gene is TRBV7-3, the J gene TRBJ2-3; 12 bases fit TRBD2. CDR3 length: 16 residues. The J segment lost 5 bases and the V segment lost 5 bases, leaving 8 bases of the junction unmatched. Germline V gene lookup returns CDR1 SGHTA and CDR2 FQGTGA. The CDR3, as DNA: TGTGCCAGCAGCGACCCTAGCGGGGGGGCCATAGATACGCAGTATTTT. Translation: CASSDPSGGAIDTQYF.

The chain is built from TRBV7-8 and TRBJ2-1; D may be TRBD1 or TRBD2 (5 bases each). V was shortened by 5 bases and J by 7 bases, with 15 bases between the two germline ends. The CDR3 runs 14 residues. Germline V gene lookup returns CDR1 SGHVS and CDR2 FQNEAQ. The CDR3 nucleotides read TGTGCCAGCAGCCATACGGGACGATGGAATGAGCAGTTCTTC. Translation gives CASSHTGRWNEQFF.

The genes are TRBV28 and TRBJ2-7; D gene ambiguous. The germline V and J ends were trimmed by 7 bases and 2 bases, with 15 bases remaining between them. Germline V gene lookup returns CDR1 MDHEN and CDR2 SYDVKM. The CDR3 runs 14 residues. CDR3 nucleotide sequence: TGTGCCAGCAAATTCGAGACCGCAGCCTACGAGCAGTACTTC. It codes for CASKFETAAYEQYF.

The chain joins TRBV20-1 to TRBJ2-5; the D gene could be TRBD1 or TRBD2 (6 bases each). The CDR3 is made up of 14 amino acids. Germline CDR1 reads DFQATT; CDR2 reads SNEGSKA (reference sequence). V was cut by 6 bases and J by 0 bases, with 14 bases left in between. The chain's CDR3 is CSALGGPHQETQYF. CDR3 bases: TGCAGTGCCCTAGGGGGGCCCCACCAAGAGACCCAGTACTTC.

This clonotype has only a few counts. The chain carries TRBV7-2 and TRBJ1-2; D possibly corresponds to TRBD1 (6 bases). The CDR3 is made up of 15 amino acids. The germline V and J ends were trimmed by 5 bases and 6 bases, with 19 bases remaining between them. CDR1 and CDR2 from the germline V gene are SGHTA and FQGNSA. The CDR3 here is CASSPESFRGNGYTF. In DNA form, the CDR3 reads TGTGCCAGCAGCCCTGAGTCCTTCAGGGGCAATGGCTACACCTTC.

CDR3 residues: CSARFGGNSPLHF. CDR3 DNA: TGCAGTGCTAGATTCGGGGGGAATTCACCCCTCCACTTT. The genes are TRBV20-1 and TRBJ1-6; D is possibly TRBD1 (5 bases). This CDR3 region has 13 residues. CDR1 DFQATT and CDR2 SNEGSKA come from the germline V gene (reference sequence). The V gene lost 2 bases and the J gene lost 7 bases, with 9 bases spanning the gap.

The chain couples TRBV7-2 to TRBJ2-7; unclear D gene. CDR3 length equals 15 residues. Germline CDR1 SGHTA, CDR2 FQGNSA. With 1 base removed from V and 2 bases from J, the gap between germline ends came to 12 bases. CDR3: CASSLVSARTYEQYF. As DNA, the CDR3 is TGTGCCAGCAGCTTAGTTTCGGCCAGGACCTACGAGCAGTACTTC.

This chain links TRBV7-2 with TRBJ2-1; D possibly matches TRBD1 or TRBD2 (5 bases each). The V gene lost 6 bases and the J gene lost 6 bases, with 18 bases spanning the gap. The germline CDR1 and CDR2 sequences are SGHTA and FQGNSA. This CDR3 has 15 residues. The CDR3 bases are TGTGCCAGCAGAACAGACAGAGGGTCGGGCAATGAGCAGTTCTTC. Translation gives CASRTDRGSGNEQFF.

This clonotype appeared a single time. Its ends do not fully match the called genes, so a read error is possible. The chain joins TRBV7-2 to TRBJ1-2; TRBD1 matches 8 bases. Germline values: CDR1 SGHTA, CDR2 FQGNSA. The CDR3 is 15 amino acids. The CDR3 DNA reads as TGTGCCAGCAGCTTAGCGGGACAGGTTTTCTATGGCCACACCTTC. Its protein product is CASSLAGQVFYGHTF.

The V call is TRBV20-1, the J call TRBJ2-1; 13 nucleotides match TRBD2. The V gene end was trimmed by 6 bases and the J gene end by 2 bases; junction bases not matched to a gene: 10. This CDR3 has 17 amino acids. Per the germline V gene, CDR1 is DFQATT and CDR2 is SNEGSKA (reference sequence). CDR3 bases: TGCAGTGCCCTTACTAGCGGGGGGGCTGGGACCTACAATGAGCAGTTCTTC. Residues: CSALTSGGAGTYNEQFF.

The V gene is TRBV28, the J gene TRBJ1-1; D is ambiguous. CDR1 and CDR2 from the germline V gene are MDHEN and SYDVKM. The CDR3 contains 13 residues. Trimming shortened V by 6 bases and J by 2 bases, and 10 bases separated the two germline ends. In nucleotides, the CDR3 is TGTGCCAGCAGACAAACGCCCAACACTGAAGCTTTCTTT. Translation: CASRQTPNTEAFF.

The V gene is TRBV7-6, the J gene TRBJ1-6, with D unclear. V was cut by 4 bases and J by 6 bases, with 13 bases left in between. CDR3 length: 15 amino acids. The germline CDR1 and CDR2 sequences are SGHVS and FNYEAQ. The CDR3 loop is CASSSGRTGNSPLHF. The CDR3 DNA sequence: TGTGCCAGCAGCTCTGGACGGACCGGTAATTCACCCCTCCACTTT. The full variable domain, with the rest looked up from reference TRBV7-6 and TRBJ1-6, is GAGVSQSPRYKVTKRGQDVALRCDPISGHVSLYWYRQALGQGPEFLTYFNYEAQQDKSGLPNDRFSAERPEGSISTLTIQRTEQRDSAMYRCASSSGRTGNSPLHFGNGTRLTVT.

V gene TRBV12-3 or TRBV12-4 combines with J gene TRBJ2-1; TRBD2 matches 11 bases. This CDR3 has 17 residues. V gave up 5 bases and J gave up 4 bases; unmatched junction bases: 10. CDR3 region: CASSRLAGGSIYNEQFF. The CDR3 nucleotides are TGTGCCAGCAGTCGCCTAGCGGGGGGTTCCATTTACAATGAGCAGTTCTTC.

With regard to this clonotype: One end of the junction fails to match germline, which may point to a read error. The chain combines TRBV5-1 with TRBJ1-2; D unclear. From germline, CDR1 is SGHRS and CDR2 YFSETQ. The CDR3 consists of 13 residues. The chain's CDR3 is CAGSFNSNYGYTF. The CDR3 DNA reads as TGCGCCGGCAGCTTCAACAGTAACTATGGCTACACCTTC.

This chain uses TRBV20-1 with TRBJ1-2, with D tentatively TRBD1 (6 bases). The V end was cut by 4 bases, the J end by 6 bases, with 12 bases between. The CDR3 extends over 12 amino acids. Germline V gene data show CDR1 as DFQATT and CDR2 as SNEGSKA (reference sequence). CDR3 region: CSAMERGDGYTF. The CDR3 DNA is TGCAGTGCTATGGAGAGGGGGGATGGCTACACCTTC.

In regard to this clonotype: Sequence at one end of the junction differs from germline and may be a read error. V gene TRBV12-3 or TRBV12-4 combines with J gene TRBJ1-2, with 10 nucleotides matching TRBD1. This CDR3 comprises 17 residues. The CDR3 DNA reads as TGTGCCAGCAGAAAAACCTCGGGACAGGGGCTTAACTATGGCTGCACCTTC. Translation: CASRKTSGQGLNYGCTF.

This sequence joins TRBV4-2 and TRBJ2-1; 8 nucleotides align to TRBD2. V gave up 1 base and J gave up 6 bases; unmatched junction bases: 5. Germline loops: CDR1 LGHNA, CDR2 YNFKEQ. This CDR3 region has 15 residues. CDR3 in DNA: TGTGCCAGCAGCCAAGCTGCGGGGGGTTCCAATGAGCAGTTCTTC. This encodes CASSQAAGGSNEQFF.

The chain combines TRBV7-2 with TRBJ1-2; no clear D. This CDR3 is 14 amino acids long. The germline V and J ends were trimmed by 6 bases and 4 bases, with 15 bases remaining between them. Germline lookup yields CDR1 SGHTA and CDR2 FQGNSA. DNA of the CDR3: TGTGCCAGCAGATTCGGAGGTGCGACCTATGGCTACACCTTC. As protein: CASRFGGATYGYTF.

This clonotype was recorded at least ten times. The genes are TRBV9 and TRBJ1-1; D unresolved. The CDR3 has 15 amino acids. Germline values: CDR1 SGDLS, CDR2 YYNGEE. V was trimmed by 2 bases and J by 0 bases, leaving 11 bases between them. This chain's CDR3 is CASSVGPFMNTEAFF. DNA for the CDR3: TGTGCCAGCAGCGTCGGACCCTTCATGAACACTGAAGCTTTCTTT.

The J gene is TRBJ2-5, the V gene TRBV20-1, with TRBD2 identical over 11 bases. CDR3 length equals 19 residues. J lost 1 base, V lost 3 bases, and 16 bases had no gene match. Germline assignment: CDR1 DFQATT and CDR2 SNEGSKA (reference sequence). This CDR3 is CSARGKLAGVFGGQETQYF. The CDR3 nucleotides read TGCAGTGCTAGGGGGAAACTAGCGGGGGTTTTTGGGGGCCAAGAGACCCAGTACTTC.

This sequence joins TRBV12-3 or TRBV12-4 and TRBJ2-1, with 10 bases fitting TRBD1. The CDR3 consists of 15 residues. Trimming cost V 1 base and J 6 bases; bases outside gene matches: 3. The CDR3 DNA reads TGTGCCAGCAGTTTAGGGGACAGGGGATTCAATGAGCAGTTCTTC. It encodes CASSLGDRGFNEQFF.

The chain is built from TRBV6-5 and TRBJ1-1; D remains ambiguous. In germline, CDR1 is MNHEY, CDR2 SVGAGI. Trimming pared 6 bases from V and 3 bases from J, leaving 20 bases between. The CDR3 covers 16 residues. CDR3 amino acids: CASSSRLLQVDTEAFF. CDR3 coding DNA: TGTGCCAGCAGCTCGCGACTACTCCAGGTCGACACTGAAGCTTTCTTT.

The table lists this clonotype with a few counts. The junction departs from the called germline gene at one end, perhaps through a read error. The chain employs TRBV9 and TRBJ2-5, with D perhaps TRBD2 (6 bases). Germline CDR1 and CDR2: SGDLS and YYNGEE. This CDR3 is built from 13 residues. The CDR3 DNA reads as TGTGCCAGCAGCGGGGGGGACCAGGAGACCCAGTACTTC. It is translated as CASSGGDQETQYF.

This clonotype was seen more than once but under ten times. The CDR3 loop reads CASSLMGIETQYF. Written as DNA, the CDR3 is TGTGCCAGCAGCTTAATGGGGATTGAGACCCAGTACTTC. The chain carries TRBV7-2 and TRBJ2-5; D call uncertain. This CDR3 is 13 amino acids long. CDR1 is SGHTA, CDR2 FQGNSA, per germline. Trimming pared 2 bases from V and 5 bases from J, leaving 9 bases between.

The chain uses TRBV28 and TRBJ2-2, with TRBD1 matching over 9 bases. The germline V gene has CDR1 MDHEN and CDR2 SYDVKM. J gave up 4 bases and V 9 bases, and 12 bases lay outside the gene matches. This CDR3 comprises 16 residues. The CDR3 DNA is TGTGCCAGTCATGGACACCGGGACAGGGCCACCGGGGAGCTGTTTTTT. The encoded protein is CASHGHRDRATGELFF.